This T cell receptor (beta chain) was captured by sequencing in a study of tumor-infiltrating lymphocytes in primary liver carcinoma. Study summary: Measuring roughly 4 to 11 cm across, the tumors were staged as T1-T3 N0M0.

CDR3 length: 15 residues. The V gene lost 0 bases and the J gene lost 5 bases, with 13 bases spanning the gap. Germline V gene sequence: CDR1 MGHRA, CDR2 YSYEKL. Co-extraction yielded RNA and DNA from 20-30 mg of unsorted bulk tissue. Starting material of approximately 500 ng total RNA yielded TCR beta cDNA via a constant-region primer. ARM-PCR was slightly modified, and three nested multiplex PCR rounds with it gave rise to the TCR beta libraries. The study ran its first two PCR rounds for around 10 cycles each, using TRBV1-TRBV30 forward primers and a C-beta reverse primer. Each CDR3 protein is one row after TCRdb ran MiXCR on the multiplex PCR reads. There are about 100,000 distinct CDR3 sequences in the sample; around 66% occur only once, and roughly 12% lies in the top ten.

The receptor's source is a woman aged 60-75 years with primary liver carcinoma and hepatitis B virus infection. Specimen: liver tumor tissue from sampling region 2. The sample's subset: tumor region T2, inferior pole. This rearrangement joins TRBV4-1 to TRBJ2-5; D is undetermined. The CDR3 here is CASSQDLWDLETQYF. DNA for the CDR3: TGCGCCAGCAGCCAAGATTTGTGGGATTTGGAGACCCAGTACTTC.